This TCR beta chain appears in the sequencing data of a study of T cell responses to AZD1222 COVID-19 vaccine. General study findings and limits: The study reported that nearly half of spike-specific TCRs target unmutated variant regions. In a largely white British group with more females than males, clonal diversity was possibly underestimated. Spike-specific TCR breadth rose after two AZD1222 doses, and depth rose as well. Without day 14 samples, only post-peak T cell repertoires were studied.

Sequencing was performed with immunoSEQ multiplex PCR; in TCRdb, only in-frame clones are kept and a portion is missing. There are roughly 130,000 clones in the sample; roughly 94% occur only once, and about 1.9% lies in the top ten. V gave up 4 bases and J gave up 5 bases, with 11 bases separating them. This CDR3 comprises 13 residues. CDR1 is LGHNA and CDR2 is YSLEER in the germline V gene. This clone came up a few times. Its specificity is unknown. The sequences come from peripheral blood, collected on day 0 of AZD1222 vaccination. The sequence was obtained from an adult in good health. The chain has TRBV4-3 and TRBJ1-1; the D is unclear. The CDR3 spells CASSRPPGTEAFF. The CDR3 nucleotides are TGCGCCAGCAGCCGCCCACCTGGGACTGAAGCTTTCTTT.